Reported below is one T cell receptor (beta chain). This entry belongs to a study of OX40 agonist ivuxolimab in advanced cancers. Trimming pared 3 bases from V and 2 bases from J, leaving 7 bases between. Germline CDR1 and CDR2: SGDLS and YYNGEE. The CDR3 has 13 residues. Assay used: immunoSEQ multiplex PCR; TCRdb lists only in-frame clones, some missing. The sample includes under 60,000 clones, around 87% of them seen just once. This chain links TRBV9 with TRBJ2-3; tentative D call: TRBD2 (6 bases). The source is an adult with an advanced solid tumor such as melanoma, head and neck, liver or kidney cancer. This specimen consisted of CD4+ or CD8+ T cells sorted from blood, obtained in a trial of the OX40 agonist ivuxolimab. The DNA of the CDR3 is TGTGCCAGCAGCGGCGGGACCACAGATACGCAGTATTTT. This gives the protein CASSGGTTDTQYF.